This TCR beta chain is from a study of T cells after yellow fever vaccination. This CDR3 has 13 amino acids. The V and J ends lost 3 bases and 5 bases respectively, with 13 bases between them. The germline V gene has CDR1 DFQATT and CDR2 SNEGSKA (reference sequence). TCRdb re-called the 5' RACE reads through MiXCR, storing one row per CDR3 protein. The sample records hundreds of thousands of distinct CDR3 sequences, 13% being singletons. Sequencing used PBMCs, obtained on the day of the yellow fever booster vaccination. The TCR originated in a man aged 30 to 39 who received the YFV17D yellow fever vaccine. The genes are TRBV20-1 and TRBJ2-5, with D tentatively TRBD2 (6 bases). CDR3 sequence (DNA): TGCAGTGCTAGGAGGCGGGGCGGGGAGACCCAGTACTTC. Translation: CSARRRGGETQYF.